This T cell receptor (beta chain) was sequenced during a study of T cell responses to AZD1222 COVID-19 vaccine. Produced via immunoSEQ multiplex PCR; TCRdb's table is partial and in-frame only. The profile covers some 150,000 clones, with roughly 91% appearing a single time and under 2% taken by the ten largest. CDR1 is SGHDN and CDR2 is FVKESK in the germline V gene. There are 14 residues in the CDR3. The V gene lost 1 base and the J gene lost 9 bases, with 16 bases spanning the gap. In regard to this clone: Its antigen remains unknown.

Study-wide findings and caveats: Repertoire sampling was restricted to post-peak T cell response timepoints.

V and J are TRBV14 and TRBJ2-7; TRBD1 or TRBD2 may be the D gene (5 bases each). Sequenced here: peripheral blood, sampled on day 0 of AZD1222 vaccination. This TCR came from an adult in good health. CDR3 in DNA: TGTGCCAGCAGCCAAGGAGTATCGGGGCGTGTGCAGTACTTC. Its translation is CASSQGVSGRVQYF.